A single sample gave rise to the 25 T cell receptor beta chains below, sequenced in a study of blood T cell repertoires in COVID-19. TCRdb's table, derived via immunoSEQ multiplex PCR, lists solely in-frame clones and lacks some. The top ten clones hold approximately 2% of a sample with roughly 140,000 clones, approximately 86% of them seen once. The sequencing sample was made of peripheral blood. The source of these receptors is a man between 65 and 79 years old with acute or convalescent COVID-19.

The chain couples TRBV5-1 to TRBJ1-4; D is possibly TRBD1 (6 bases). Trimming shortened V by 0 bases and J by 8 bases, and 17 bases separated the two germline ends. The CDR3 loop spans 16 amino acids. Germline V gene lookup returns CDR1 SGHRS and CDR2 YFSETQ. CDR3 nucleotide sequence: TGCGCCAGCAGCTTGGGGGATAGTAGGGGACACGAAAAACTGTTTTTT. It yields the protein CASSLGDSRGHEKLFF. The full variable domain, in which reference TRBV5-1 and TRBJ1-4 provide the parts outside the CDR3, is KAGVTQTPRYLIKTRGQQVTLSCSPISGHRSVSWYQQTPGQGLQFLFEYFSETQRNKGNFPGRFSGRQFSNSRSEMNVSTLELGDSALYLCASSLGDSRGHEKLFFGSGTQLSVL.

CDR3 loop: CASSQDWEGGEQYF. The CDR3 bases are TGTGCCAGCAGCCAAGATTGGGAGGGAGGCGAGCAGTACTTC. The chain combines TRBV3-1 (or the pseudogene TRBV3-2) with TRBJ2-7, with 7 bases fitting TRBD2. The CDR3 has 14 amino acids. Germline V gene lookup returns CDR1 LGHDT and CDR2 YNNKEL (reference sequence). J gave up 6 bases and V 0 bases, and 5 bases lay outside the gene matches.

V usage is TRBV7-2 and J usage is TRBJ2-5; 8 bases map to TRBD2. The ends lost 2 bases at V and 5 bases at J; junction bases unmatched: 7. The germline gives CDR1 SGHTA, CDR2 FQGNSA. The CDR3 sequence is 15 residues long. CDR3 in DNA: TGTGCCAGCAGCTTATACGGGAGGGCGGGCGAGACCCAGTACTTC. The encoded protein is CASSLYGRAGETQYF.

The V gene is TRBV7-8, the J gene TRBJ2-7; tentatively, D is TRBD1 (6 bases). V lost 5 bases and J lost 2, with 16 bases in between. CDR3 size: 15 residues. CDR1 is SGHVS, CDR2 FQNEAQ, per germline. CDR3 sequence reads: CASSLTPSGAYEQYF. In DNA, the CDR3 is TGTGCCAGCAGCCTTACACCGTCAGGGGCCTACGAGCAGTACTTC.

The chain employs TRBV29-1 and TRBJ1-1, with D unclear. Germline V lookup: CDR1 SQVTM, CDR2 ANQGSEA. With 7 bases removed from V and 2 bases from J, the gap between germline ends came to 14 bases. CDR3 size: 13 residues. The CDR3 protein is CSALLYRNTEAFF. The CDR3 DNA sequence: TGCAGCGCCCTATTGTACCGAAACACTGAAGCTTTCTTT.

This clone was counted a single time. The J gene is TRBJ2-7, the V gene TRBV3-1 (or the pseudogene TRBV3-2); D gene ambiguous. The CDR3 loop spans 11 amino acids. With 4 bases removed from V and 5 bases from J, the gap between germline ends came to 6 bases. Germline values: CDR1 LGHDT, CDR2 YNNKEL (reference sequence). In DNA form, the CDR3 reads TGTGCCAGCAGCCTAGCCGACGAGCAGTACTTC. It is translated as CASSLADEQYF.

The rearrangement uses TRBV27 and TRBJ1-2, with 7 bases lining up with TRBD1. Germline V gives CDR1 MNHEY, CDR2 SMNVEV (reference sequence). V shed 8 bases, J shed 6 bases, and the junction held 6 bases outside the gene matches. The CDR3 extends over 12 amino acids. CDR3 bases: TGTGCCAGCTCCATGACAGGGAATGGCTACACCTTC. This encodes CASSMTGNGYTF.

The chain recombines TRBV10-3 with TRBJ2-7; tentative D call: TRBD1 (6 bases). V was clipped by 7 bases and J by 7 bases, with 14 bases between them. The CDR3 has 12 amino acids. The germline V gene has CDR1 ENHRY and CDR2 SYGVKD. CDR3 sequence (DNA): TGTGCCATCACCCCAGGGGATGATGAGCAGTACTTC. It yields the protein CAITPGDDEQYF.

There are a few counts of this clone. The chain carries TRBV7-2 and TRBJ2-3; TRBD2 aligns across 13 bases. CDR1 and CDR2 from the germline V gene are SGHTA and FQGNSA. The CDR3 loop spans 19 amino acids. J was trimmed by 7 bases and V by 4 bases; bases with no gene match: 17. The CDR3, as DNA: TGTGCCAGCAGCTCCGCGGGGAGGACTAGCGGGAGCTTTGCATATACGCAGTATTTT. Protein: CASSSAGRTSGSFAYTQYF.

The chain recombines TRBV5-4 with TRBJ2-1, with a weak D call TRBD1 (6 bases). Germline V gene lookup returns CDR1 SGHNT and CDR2 YYREEE (reference sequence). Trimming cost V 4 bases and J 5 bases, with 16 bases left between them. The CDR3 has 15 amino acids. The DNA for the CDR3 is TGTGCCAGCAGCAAGCCCGGGACACTAAACAATGAGCAGTTCTTC. It codes for CASSKPGTLNNEQFF. The full variable domain, rest sourced from reference TRBV5-4 and TRBJ2-1, is ETGVTQSPTHLIKTRGQQVTLRCSSQSGHNTVSWYQQALGQGPQFIFQYYREEENGRGNFPPRFSGLQFPNYSSELNVNALELDDSALYLCASSKPGTLNNEQFFGPGTRLTVL.

V gene TRBV28 combines with J gene TRBJ1-2, with 7 bases lining up with TRBD1. The germline V gene encodes CDR1 MDHEN and CDR2 SYDVKM. The length of the CDR3 is 15 residues. With 5 bases clipped from V and 7 bases from J, the junction kept 13 bases outside the gene matches. CDR3 in amino acids: CASSGALQGVGGYTF. CDR3 nucleotides: TGTGCCAGCAGTGGAGCCCTTCAGGGGGTTGGTGGCTACACCTTC.

This clone was recorded only once. The chain couples TRBV6-5 to TRBJ1-1; D uncertain. V lost 8 bases to trimming and J lost 1 base, with 5 bases between them. The CDR3 is 11 residues long. CDR1 MNHEY and CDR2 SVGAGI come from the germline V gene. The CDR3 here is CASRGNTEAFF. DNA for the CDR3: TGTGCCAGCCGGGGGAACACTGAAGCTTTCTTT.

This clone was seen a single time. The gene calls are TRBV7-9 and TRBJ1-4, with TRBD1 matching over 9 bases. Germline assignment: CDR1 SEHNR and CDR2 FQNEAQ (reference sequence). Unmatched junction bases numbered 7, after V lost 4 bases and J lost 7 bases. The CDR3 is made up of 15 amino acids. Here the CDR3 reads CASSSRTGAGEKLFF. The CDR3 DNA is TGTGCCAGCAGCTCCCGGACAGGGGCGGGTGAAAAACTGTTTTTT.

This chain joins TRBV7-2 and TRBJ1-6, with D possibly matching TRBD1 (5 bases). The length of the CDR3 is 13 residues. Between the trimmed V and J ends, which lost 5 bases and 7 bases, there was a span of 9 bases. Germline V gene sequence: CDR1 SGHTA, CDR2 FQGNSA. The CDR3 here is CASSTHRNSPLHF. The CDR3 bases are TGTGCCAGCAGCACCCACAGGAATTCACCCCTCCACTTT.

The V call is TRBV5-1, the J call TRBJ2-2, with TRBD2 as a possible D gene (6 bases). V lost 5 bases, J lost 3 bases, and 8 bases lay in between. This CDR3 is built from 13 residues. Germline CDR1 SGHRS, CDR2 YFSETQ. CDR3 in DNA: TGCGCCAGCAGTTGGGGGGACACCGGGGAGCTGTTTTTT. Protein: CASSWGDTGELFF.

The rearrangement uses TRBV6-6 and TRBJ1-6; D is possibly TRBD1 (6 bases). Germline lookup yields CDR1 MNHNY and CDR2 SVGAGI (reference sequence). Between the trimmed V and J ends, which lost 6 bases and 4 bases, there was a span of 10 bases. The CDR3 runs to 14 residues. In DNA, the CDR3 is TGTGCCAGCAGGAAGGACAGTTATAATTCACCCCTCCACTTT. It encodes CASRKDSYNSPLHF.

J is TRBJ2-4 and V is TRBV21-1; TRBD1, the table's D call, was not compared with the DNA. TRBV21-1 constitutes a pseudogene. The CDR3 contains 15 residues. The CDR3 here is CASSTGTGLGNIQYF. The CDR3 region has the DNA TGTGCCAGCAGCACAGGGACAGGGCTAGGAAACATTCAGTACTTC.

There are a few counts of this clone. The rearrangement joins TRBV14 to TRBJ2-3, with TRBD2 as a possible D gene (5 bases). CDR3 length equals 16 residues. Germline V CDR1 and CDR2: SGHDN, FVKESK. Trimming removed 2 bases from V and 5 bases from J, with 17 bases in between. This chain's CDR3 is CASSQLGAGSKDTQYF. Here the CDR3 DNA reads TGTGCCAGCAGCCAACTAGGCGCGGGTTCCAAAGATACGCAGTATTTT.

The sample holds one count of this clone. The chain combines TRBV6-1 with TRBJ1-5, with 8 bases fitting TRBD1. The junction had 12 bases not matched to a gene; V was cut back by 1 base and J by 1 base. The length of the CDR3 is 19 residues. Germline loops: CDR1 MNHNS, CDR2 SASEGT. CDR3 in DNA: TGTGCCAGCAGTGAAGATTGGACAGGGCGTCCGGGGAGCAATCAGCCCCAGCATTTT. It encodes CASSEDWTGRPGSNQPQHF.

The gene calls are TRBV11-2 and TRBJ1-1; TRBD1 matches 9 bases. The germline CDR1 and CDR2 sequences are SGHAT and FQNNGV. This CDR3 is built from 15 residues. V shed 3 bases, J shed 5 bases, and the junction held 7 bases outside the gene matches. CDR3 residues: CASSFPGQGKTEAFF. DNA for the CDR3: TGTGCCAGCAGCTTTCCGGGACAGGGTAAAACTGAAGCTTTCTTT.

This chain uses TRBV6-5 with TRBJ2-5, with 11 bases lining up with TRBD1. Germline V gives CDR1 MNHEY, CDR2 SVGAGI. V dropped 7 bases and J dropped 6; count of bases not matched to a gene: 10. The CDR3 sequence is 15 residues long. The CDR3 DNA follows: TGTGCCAGCACTCCAGGACAGGGGGCGAGGAAGACCCAGTACTTC. Its translation is CASTPGQGARKTQYF.

This clone was seen a few times. This sequence joins TRBV27 and TRBJ1-1; 12 bases align to TRBD1. V shed 6 bases, J shed 5 bases, and the junction held 7 bases outside the gene matches. Germline V gene lookup returns CDR1 MNHEY and CDR2 SMNVEV (reference sequence). This CDR3 region has 15 residues. The CDR3: CASRVPGQGATEAFF. CDR3 nucleotide sequence: TGTGCCAGCAGGGTACCGGGACAGGGGGCTACTGAAGCTTTCTTT.

This chain joins TRBV28 and TRBJ2-5; 8 bases agree with TRBD1. V lost 4 bases to trimming and J lost 4 bases; unmatched junction nucleotides: 8. Looked up from germline, CDR1 is MDHEN and CDR2 is SYDVKM. The CDR3 covers 15 residues. CDR3 DNA sequence: TGTGCCAGCAGTTCCCCGACAGGGGTCACAGAGACCCAGTACTTC. Protein sequence: CASSSPTGVTETQYF. Based on the CDR3 plus reference TRBV28 and TRBJ2-5, the full variable domain is DVKVTQSSRYLVKRTGEKVFLECVQDMDHENMFWYRQDPGLGLRLIYFSYDVKMKEKGDIPEGYSVSREKKERFSLILESASTNQTSMYLCASSSPTGVTETQYFGPGTRLLVL.

The rearrangement uses TRBV2 and TRBJ2-3; 9 bases match TRBD1. CDR1 SNHLY and CDR2 FYNNEI come from the germline V gene. With 5 bases clipped from V and 3 bases from J, the junction kept 6 bases outside the gene matches. This CDR3 contains 15 residues. The DNA of the CDR3 is TGTGCCAGCAGTCACAGGGGGCGCGCGACAGATACGCAGTATTTT. It specifies CASSHRGRATDTQYF.

The chain is built from TRBV14 and TRBJ1-6; 10 nucleotides align to TRBD1. Trimming removed 4 bases from V and 10 bases from J; junction bases left unmatched: 7. The CDR3 is 15 amino acids. Germline lookup yields CDR1 SGHDN and CDR2 FVKESK. This CDR3 reads CASSPPGQGFSPLHF. CDR3 DNA sequence: TGTGCCAGCAGCCCCCCGGGACAGGGGTTCTCACCCCTCCACTTT.